Following are 29 T cell receptor beta chains from one sample sequenced in a study of blood T cell repertoires in COVID-19. Sequencing was performed with immunoSEQ multiplex PCR; in TCRdb, only in-frame clones are kept and a portion is missing. The data hold 200,000 to 250,000 clones, with about 91% observed a single time. The material sequenced was peripheral blood. These receptors all come from a man aged 18 to 35 with active or convalescent COVID-19.

This chain links TRBV18 with TRBJ1-5; 7 bases match TRBD1. With 6 bases clipped from V and 2 bases from J, the junction kept 10 bases outside the gene matches. The germline CDR1 and CDR2 sequences are KGHSH and LQKENI. The CDR3 has 16 residues. CDR3 sequence reads: CASSLGPGTGNQPQHF. As DNA, the CDR3 is TGTGCCAGCTCCCTTGGGCCCGGGACAGGCAATCAGCCCCAGCATTTT.

The CDR3 reads CATSDPGQGDYGYTF. The CDR3, as DNA: TGTGCCACCAGTGATCCGGGACAGGGCGACTATGGCTACACCTTC. The chain links TRBV24-1 to TRBJ1-2; 9 bases agree with TRBD1. CDR3 size: 15 residues. Germline values: CDR1 KGHDR, CDR2 SFDVKD. Losses at the gene ends were 3 bases for V and 3 bases for J; bases not matched to a gene: 4.

The chain links TRBV6-5 to TRBJ1-3, with D possibly TRBD1 on 6 matching bases. The CDR3 extends over 15 amino acids. Germline CDR1 is MNHEY and CDR2 is SVGAGI. V was cut by 8 bases and J by 0 bases, with 14 bases left in between. CDR3 protein: CASATSGVSGNTIYF. DNA of the CDR3: TGTGCCAGCGCTACCTCAGGGGTCTCTGGAAACACCATATATTTT.

This chain connects TRBV19 to TRBJ1-4; TRBD1 might be the D (6 bases). The germline V gene has CDR1 LNHDA and CDR2 SQIVND (reference sequence). Trimming removed 4 bases at V and 8 bases at J, with 14 bases between. This CDR3 is built from 14 residues. Written as DNA, the CDR3 is TGTGCCAGTAGTACGCAGGGGATCGGCGAAAAACTGTTTTTT. Residues: CASSTQGIGEKLFF.

This chain connects TRBV24-1 to TRBJ2-2; tentative D call: TRBD2 (6 bases). Germline V gene data show CDR1 as KGHDR and CDR2 as SFDVKD. Between the trimmed V and J ends, which lost 4 bases and 7 bases, there was a span of 15 bases. There are 15 residues in the CDR3. Here the CDR3 reads CATSDPGGTLGELFF. The CDR3 coding sequence is TGTGCCACCAGTGACCCCGGCGGGACCCTCGGGGAGCTGTTTTTT.

This rearrangement joins TRBV4-2 to TRBJ1-2, with D possibly TRBD1 on 6 matching bases. In germline, CDR1 is LGHNA, CDR2 YNFKEQ. This CDR3 region has 14 residues. Trimming took 0 bases from V and 5 from J, leaving 10 bases between them. DNA for the CDR3: TGTGCCAGCAGCCAAGAAAGGACAGTTTATGGCTACACCTTC. Its translation: CASSQERTVYGYTF.

V usage is TRBV6-5 and J usage is TRBJ1-2; 9 nucleotides match TRBD1. With 4 bases clipped from V and 4 bases from J, the junction kept 7 bases outside the gene matches. Germline values: CDR1 MNHEY, CDR2 SVGAGI. This CDR3 region has 15 residues. The CDR3 region has the DNA TGTGCCAGCAGTTTAGTGGGACAGGGTTCCTATGGCTACACCTTC. Translation: CASSLVGQGSYGYTF.

This chain uses TRBV11-2 with TRBJ1-1; D gene ambiguous. Germline assignment: CDR1 SGHAT and CDR2 FQNNGV. Trimming left V 0 bases short and J 5 bases short, with 13 bases between. The CDR3 covers 15 residues. The CDR3 sequence: CASSLDRAPGTEAFF. Here the CDR3 DNA reads TGTGCCAGCAGCTTAGATCGGGCTCCGGGGACTGAAGCTTTCTTT. Full variable domain (rest looked up from reference TRBV11-2 and TRBJ1-1): EAGVAQSPRYKIIEKRQSVAFWCNPISGHATLYWYQQILGQGPKLLIQFQNNGVVDDSQLPKDRFSAERLKGVDSTLKIQPAKLEDSAVYLCASSLDRAPGTEAFFGQGTRLTVV.

J is TRBJ2-1 and V is TRBV5-6, with D possibly being TRBD2 (6 bases). Deletions cut 4 bases from V and 4 bases from J, with 18 bases between. The CDR3 covers 16 residues. Germline V CDR1 and CDR2: SGHDT, YYEEEE. CDR3 region: CASSPSDRDFYNEQFF. Written as DNA, the CDR3 is TGTGCCAGCAGCCCATCAGACCGGGACTTTTACAATGAGCAGTTCTTC.

The rearrangement links TRBV6-5 to TRBJ2-2; D is uncertain. From germline, CDR1 is MNHEY and CDR2 SVGAGI. The V and J ends lost 2 bases and 8 bases respectively, with 9 bases between them. This CDR3 has 13 residues. This chain's CDR3 is CASSYPWAGELFF. CDR3 DNA sequence: TGTGCCAGCAGTTACCCTTGGGCTGGGGAGCTGTTTTTT.

This clone was picked up one time. CDR3 in amino acids: CARQGALETQYF. CDR3 bases: TGTGCCAGACAGGGGGCTTTAGAGACCCAGTACTTC. V gene TRBV2 combines with J gene TRBJ2-5; 9 bases are a match to TRBD1. J was trimmed by 4 bases and V by 9 bases; bases with no gene match: 3. The CDR3 runs 12 residues. CDR1 SNHLY and CDR2 FYNNEI come from the germline V gene. The variable domain in full, completed from reference TRBV2 and TRBJ2-5, reads EPEVTQTPSHQVTQMGQEVILRCVPISNHLYFYWYRQILGQKVEFLVSFYNNEISEKSEIFDDQFSVERPDGSNFTLKIRSTKLEDSAMYFCARQGALETQYFGPGTRLLVL.

The rearrangement uses TRBV7-8 and TRBJ2-1; 11 nucleotides line up with TRBD2. The CDR3 extends over 14 amino acids. Germline-derived CDR1 and CDR2 are SGHVS and FQNEAQ. The V and J ends lost 9 bases and 6 bases, in that order; junction bases with no gene match: 7. CDR3 nucleotide sequence: TGTGCCAGTTTGACTAGCGGGATATCCAATGAGCAGTTCTTC. Its protein is CASLTSGISNEQFF.

The chain carries TRBV19 and TRBJ1-1, with 10 bases identical to TRBD1. The length of the CDR3 is 14 residues. In germline, CDR1 is LNHDA, CDR2 SQIVND (reference sequence). Unmatched junction bases numbered 6, after V lost 6 bases and J lost 5 bases. DNA for the CDR3: TGTGCCAGTAGCCAGGACAGGGGGGGGACTGAAGCTTTCTTT. Encoded protein: CASSQDRGGTEAFF.

In this sample, this clone turned up once. The rearrangement links TRBV27 to TRBJ2-3; TRBD2 agrees at 14 bases. This CDR3 contains 19 residues. Germline values: CDR1 MNHEY, CDR2 SMNVEV (reference sequence). J was trimmed by 1 base and V by 4 bases; bases with no gene match: 10. CDR3 amino acids: CASSSPGLAGVWGTDTQYF. Here the CDR3 DNA reads TGTGCCAGCAGTTCTCCGGGACTAGCGGGAGTTTGGGGCACAGATACGCAGTATTTT.

This clone was seen only once. The genes are TRBV5-6 and TRBJ1-2, with D perhaps TRBD1 (5 bases). This CDR3 contains 14 residues. Trimming stripped 4 bases from V and 3 bases from J, with 13 bases between. The germline CDR1 and CDR2 sequences are SGHDT and YYEEEE. CDR3 residues: CASSGAGGYYGYTF. Written as DNA, the CDR3 is TGTGCCAGCAGCGGGGCCGGAGGGTACTATGGCTACACCTTC.

This chain links TRBV29-1 with TRBJ2-7, with D maybe TRBD1 (6 bases). This CDR3 is 11 amino acids long. V was cut by 1 base and J by 6 bases, with 7 bases left in between. The V gene's germline CDR1 is SQVTM and CDR2 ANQGSEA. Written as DNA, the CDR3 is TGCAGCGTTGAAGCAGGGGTCGAGCAGTACTTC. This codes for CSVEAGVEQYF.

J is TRBJ2-1 and V is TRBV28; 7 positions match TRBD2. CDR1 MDHEN and CDR2 SYDVKM come from the germline V gene. CDR3 size: 17 residues. The V segment lost 3 bases and the J segment 8 bases; nucleotides outside the gene matches: 16. In DNA form, the CDR3 reads TGTGCCAGCAGTTTGGTATCGAGCGGGGTGCCTCCCCATGAGCAGTTCTTC. Protein product: CASSLVSSGVPPHEQFF.

The V gene is TRBV4-1, the J gene TRBJ2-3; 9 bases are shared with TRBD1. CDR3 length: 15 amino acids. Germline-derived CDR1 and CDR2 are MGHRA and YSYEKL. After removal of 2 bases from V and 5 bases from J, the junction contained 5 bases not matched to a gene. CDR3 in amino acids: CASSQTGGAGDTQYF. The CDR3 nucleotides are TGCGCCAGCAGCCAAACAGGGGGCGCTGGAGATACGCAGTATTTT.

V usage is TRBV5-6 and J usage is TRBJ1-4; 9 bases line up with TRBD1. Looked up from germline, CDR1 is SGHDT and CDR2 is YYEEEE. V gave up 4 bases and J gave up 7 bases; unmatched junction bases: 5. The CDR3 is 14 residues long. The DNA of the CDR3 is TGTGCCAGCAGCGGAGGGACAGGGTTTGAAAAACTGTTTTTT. Its translation is CASSGGTGFEKLFF.

This chain links TRBV5-4 with TRBJ2-5; D is unresolved. CDR1 is SGHNT, CDR2 YYREEE, per germline (reference sequence). The V and J ends lost 5 bases and 2 bases respectively, with 7 bases between them. The CDR3 sequence is 12 residues long. The CDR3 loop reads CASSSQQETQYF. The CDR3 nucleotides are TGTGCCAGCAGTTCGCAGCAAGAGACCCAGTACTTC. Full variable domain (rest looked up from reference TRBV5-4 and TRBJ2-5): ETGVTQSPTHLIKTRGQQVTLRCSSQSGHNTVSWYQQALGQGPQFIFQYYREEENGRGNFPPRFSGLQFPNYSSELNVNALELDDSALYLCASSSQQETQYFGPGTRLLVL.

V and J are TRBV6-5 and TRBJ1-2; the D gene is possibly TRBD1 (6 bases). With 6 bases removed from V and 8 bases from J, the gap between germline ends came to 22 bases. CDR1 is MNHEY, CDR2 SVGAGI, per germline. The CDR3 is made up of 15 amino acids. The CDR3 sequence: CASRTDRKWSGGYTF. The CDR3 nucleotides are TGTGCCAGCAGAACAGACAGGAAGTGGAGTGGCGGCTACACCTTC.

This chain joins TRBV7-2 and TRBJ2-5; tentatively, D is TRBD2 (5 bases). V was pared by 5 bases and J by 2 bases, with 9 bases between. This CDR3 spans 13 amino acids. Germline CDR1 and CDR2: SGHTA and FQGNSA. In nucleotides, the CDR3 is TGTGCCAGCAGCCAGCGGCATCAAGAGACCCAGTACTTC. Its translation is CASSQRHQETQYF.

The chain recombines TRBV7-2 with TRBJ1-1; D gene ambiguous. The CDR3 is 14 amino acids. V lost 3 bases and J lost 1, with 9 bases in between. The germline V gene has CDR1 SGHTA and CDR2 FQGNSA. The CDR3, as DNA: TGTGCCAGCAGCTTGGGTTGGGCGAACACTGAAGCTTTCTTT. It yields the protein CASSLGWANTEAFF.

V is TRBV4-1 and J is TRBJ2-3; 7 nucleotides agree with TRBD2. Per the germline V gene, CDR1 is MGHRA and CDR2 is YSYEKL. The CDR3 runs 17 residues. J gave up 4 bases and V 0 bases, and 10 bases lay outside the gene matches. The DNA for the CDR3 is TGCGCCAGCAGCCAAGAGTTTAGGGCTAGCGGAGCAGATACGCAGTATTTT. The encoded protein is CASSQEFRASGADTQYF.

This clone came up a few times. J is TRBJ1-1 and V is TRBV19, with D unclear. This CDR3 spans 12 amino acids. The germline V and J ends were trimmed by 3 bases and 1 base, with 3 bases remaining between them. CDR1 and CDR2 (germline): LNHDA, SQIVND (reference sequence). In DNA, the CDR3 is TGTGCCAGTAGTATCGGGAACACTGAAGCTTTCTTT. Encoded protein: CASSIGNTEAFF.

The CDR3 sequence is CASSPPSGSYNEQFF. In DNA form, the CDR3 reads TGTGCCAGCAGCCCCCCTAGCGGGAGCTACAATGAGCAGTTCTTC. V and J are TRBV5-4 and TRBJ2-1; 10 nucleotides match TRBD2. In germline, CDR1 is SGHNT, CDR2 YYREEE (reference sequence). CDR3 length: 15 residues. The trim removed 4 bases at V and 3 bases at J, leaving 4 bases unmatched.

This clone appeared a single time. The J gene is TRBJ2-7, the V gene TRBV24-1; 8 positions match TRBD1. The CDR3 totals 16 residues. After removal of 3 bases from V and 1 base from J, the junction contained 7 bases not matched to a gene. Germline CDR1 KGHDR, CDR2 SFDVKD. The CDR3 is CATSDGLGTGSYEQYF. The CDR3 nucleotides are TGTGCCACCAGTGATGGCCTCGGGACAGGATCCTACGAGCAGTACTTC.

V is TRBV19 and J is TRBJ2-7; possible D gene TRBD1, 7 bases. The CDR3 has 14 amino acids. V lost 5 bases and J lost 0, with 11 bases in between. Germline V gene data show CDR1 as LNHDA and CDR2 as SQIVND (reference sequence). DNA of the CDR3: TGTGCCAGTAGTGCGGGACAGCACTCCTACGAGCAGTACTTC. It specifies CASSAGQHSYEQYF.

This clone was seen a handful of times. The chain joins TRBV29-1 to TRBJ1-1; D possibly corresponds to TRBD1 (6 bases). Germline assignment: CDR1 SQVTM and CDR2 ANQGSEA. There are 14 residues in the CDR3. Between the trimmed V and J ends, which lost 2 bases and 5 bases, there was a span of 15 bases. DNA for the CDR3: TGCAGCGTTGAACGGACAGCCCTGGGGACTGAAGCTTTCTTT. Translated: CSVERTALGTEAFF.